This T cell receptor (beta chain) was documented in a study of glioma-infiltrating T cells after dendritic cell vaccination. Across the whole study: Patients received autologous tumor lysate-pulsed dendritic cell vaccination between about 2003 and 2012. Patients received three intradermal dendritic cell vaccine injections at biweekly intervals.

Specified time point: after dendritic cell vaccination, including at tumor progression/relapse. Only patients with spare fresh-frozen tumor and over two years of follow-up were included. PBMC sampling occurred before vaccination, two weeks after the third dose, and at progression. The CDR3 loop spans 17 amino acids. Trimming at V came to 5 bases and at J to 1 base, leaving 11 bases not matched to a gene. Germline loops: CDR1 LNHDA, CDR2 SQIVND (reference sequence). Assay used: immunoSEQ multiplex PCR; TCRdb lists only in-frame clones, some missing. The profile covers more than 85,000 clones, with 85% to 90% appearing a single time and approximately 2.7% taken by the ten largest.

V and J are TRBV19 and TRBJ1-3; TRBD1 agrees at 7 bases. Material: blood, obtained after dendritic cell vaccination. This TCR came from a human donor with glioblastoma. DNA for the CDR3: TGTGCCAGTAGTTTCCGGGACAGCCCAGGGTCTGGAAACACCATATATTTT. Translated: CASSFRDSPGSGNTIYF.